A selection of T cell receptor beta chains follows, all from one sample in a study of cytomegalovirus exposure and HLA in healthy donors. TCRdb's table, derived via immunoSEQ multiplex PCR, lists solely in-frame clones and lacks some. This sample lists some 30,000 clones; its ten largest clones have around 4.5%. The sample taken for sequencing was PBMCs. The source is a female donor in good health and CMV-seronegative. CDR3s include the opening cysteine and the closing phenylalanine or tryptophan. The order of the fields is D gene, clone size, J gene, V gene, CDR3 DNA, CDR3 protein. The D gene is left open where the match is weak. Not every row has a clone size; where given, it reads once, few, many or a size class.

TRBD2,-,TRBJ2-2,TRBV19,TGTGCCAGTAGGAGGTTGGTTGGACTAGGGGACACCGGGGAGCTGTTTTTT,CASRRLVGLGDTGELFF
-,medium-sized,TRBJ1-4,TRBV6-1,TGTGCCAGCACTAAGGAGTTGAATGAAAAACTGTTTTTT,CASTKELNEKLFF
TRBD1,-,TRBJ2-1,TRBV5-6,TGTGCCAGCAGTCAGACAGGGGGTAGGCTAATAAATGAGCAGTTCTTC,CASSQTGGRLINEQFF
-,-,TRBJ1-4,TRBV5-1,TGCGCCAGCAGCCAGGGTGCAACTAATGAAAAACTGTTTTTT,CASSQGATNEKLFF
TRBD2,-,TRBJ2-3,TRBV15,TGTGCCACAGGGCGGGGGGGGACGACAGATACGCAGTATTTT,CATGRGGTTDTQYF
TRBD2,-,TRBJ2-7,TRBV28,TGTGCCAGCAGTCTCGGACTAGCGGGGGACCTTCCCTACGAGCAGTACTTC,CASSLGLAGDLPYEQYF
TRBD1,-,TRBJ2-6,TRBV28,TGTGCCAGCAGGGGGACAGGCTTTTCTGGGGCCAACGTCCTGACTTTC,CASRGTGFSGANVLTF
TRBD1,-,TRBJ1-2,TRBV2,TGTGCCAGCAGTGGGGACAGGGGGCTGGGTAACTATGGCTACACCTTC,CASSGDRGLGNYGYTF
-,-,TRBJ1-4,TRBV7-2,TGTGCCAGCAGCTTAGCCGGGTTCAATGAAAAACTGTTTTTT,CASSLAGFNEKLFF
-,-,TRBJ2-7,TRBV10-3,TGTGCCATCAGTGTATCGGACAGCTACGAGCAGTACTTC,CAISVSDSYEQYF
-,-,TRBJ1-1,TRBV5-4,TGTGCCAGCAGCCTCCGGGGGGCGCGTACTGAAGCTTTCTTT,CASSLRGARTEAFF
-,-,TRBJ1-2,TRBV19,TGTGCCAGTAGTCTAGCGGGAAACTATGGCTACACCTTC,CASSLAGNYGYTF
-,-,TRBJ2-1,TRBV28,TGTGCCAGCAGCTATACCGGGGGCTCCTACAATGAGCAGTTCTTC,CASSYTGGSYNEQFF
-,-,TRBJ2-3,TRBV4-2,TGTGCCAGCAGCCAAGATCGGGCTAGCTGGGGTCCAGATACGCAGTATTTT,CASSQDRASWGPDTQYF
-,-,TRBJ1-5,TRBV4-1,TGCGCCAGCAGCCAAGCAGGGGTTGGGCCCCAGCATTTT,CASSQAGVGPQHF
TRBD1,-,TRBJ1-4,TRBV6-1,TGTGCCAGCAGTGTATCCGGGACAGGGGGCGCGGATGAAAAACTGTTTTTT,CASSVSGTGGADEKLFF
-,-,TRBJ1-3,TRBV28,TGTGCCAGCAGTTTCCTCTTGAGATCCTCTGGAAACACCATATATTTT,CASSFLLRSSGNTIYF
-,-,TRBJ1-1,TRBV4-1,TGCGCCAGCAGCCAAGTCGGGGTAAGGAACACTGAAGCTTTCTTT,CASSQVGVRNTEAFF
-,-,TRBJ1-2,TRBV7-3,TGTGCCAGCAGCCCGCAACCCCAGGGAATGTTCAGCCATGGCTACACCTTC,CASSPQPQGMFSHGYTF
TRBD1,-,TRBJ2-5,TRBV6-1,TGTGCCAGCAGTGAATTCCCGGGACAGGGAAAGGCCCAGTACTTC,CASSEFPGQGKAQYF
TRBD1,-,TRBJ2-5,TRBV2,TGTGCCAGCAGTGAAGAGGGGGCGGGAGAGACCCAGTACTTC,CASSEEGAGETQYF
-,-,TRBJ1-1,TRBV28,TGTGCCAGCCATCCTAGATCGGTGCGCCATGAAGCTTTCTTT,CASHPRSVRHEAFF
-,-,TRBJ2-5,TRBV30,TGTGCCTGGAGTCCAGGAGGGGGCGCCGAGACCCAGTACTTC,CAWSPGGGAETQYF
-,-,TRBJ1-6,TRBV28,TGTGCCAGCAAGGCCGGAGGTGGTAATTCACCCCTCCACTTT,CASKAGGGNSPLHF
-,-,TRBJ2-3,TRBV7-2,TGTGCCAGCAGCTTAGGAGTGGGTAAGGGAGCGGATACGCAGTATTTT,CASSLGVGKGADTQYF
-,-,TRBJ1-1,TRBV7-2,TGTGCCAGCAGCTTTACCACGACTTACACTGAAGCTTTCTTT,CASSFTTTYTEAFF
-,-,TRBJ1-4,TRBV5-6,TGTGCCAGCAGCTTACGGACTGACACTGCAACTAATGAAAAACTGTTTTTT,CASSLRTDTATNEKLFF
TRBD1,-,TRBJ2-7,TRBV19,TGTGCCAGTAGTATAGGGGGACAGGGGATTTACGAGCAGTACTTC,CASSIGGQGIYEQYF
TRBD1,-,TRBJ1-6,TRBV4-1,TGCGCCAGCAGCCAAGGGGGGGACAGGAGATATAATTCACCCCTCCACTTT,CASSQGGDRRYNSPLHF
-,-,TRBJ2-4,TRBV9,TGTGCCAGCAGCGTAGCCGGCAGGGAAAACATTCAGTACTTC,CASSVAGRENIQYF
-,-,TRBJ1-1,TRBV5-1,TGCGCCAGCAGCTTCAAGGGAGAGAGCATAACTGAAGCTTTCTTT,CASSFKGESITEAFF
-,-,TRBJ1-2,TRBV7-9,TGTGCCAGCAGCAGCCAGACAGGACACTATGGCTACACCTTC,CASSSQTGHYGYTF
TRBD2,-,TRBJ2-5,TRBV7-3,TGTGCCAGCAGCTTAGGGGCGGGGGGAGCTCGGGAGACCCAGTACTTC,CASSLGAGGARETQYF
TRBD1,-,TRBJ2-7,TRBV5-1,TGCGCCAGCAGGAACCAACAGGGGGCGACCTACGAGCAGTACTTC,CASRNQQGATYEQYF
TRBD2,-,TRBJ2-3,TRBV6-5,TGTGCCACTGGACGGGGGGGACCGCGCGGAGATACGCAGTATTTT,CATGRGGPRGDTQYF
TRBD2,-,TRBJ2-3,TRBV7-2,TGTGCCAGCAGCGTGATCCTTAGCGGGGGGCGAGATACGCAGTATTTT,CASSVILSGGRDTQYF
-,-,TRBJ2-1,TRBV5-1,TGCGCCAGCAGCCTTAGCGGCATCTCCTACAATGAGCAGTTCTTC,CASSLSGISYNEQFF
TRBD1,-,TRBJ1-2,TRBV7-9,TGTGCCAGCAGCACCCGGGACAGGGCTAGGATAGGGTATGGCTACACCTTC,CASSTRDRARIGYGYTF
TRBD1,-,TRBJ1-5,TRBV15,TGTGCCACCAGCAGAGCACAGGGGCCAGATCAGCCCCAGCATTTT,CATSRAQGPDQPQHF
TRBD1,-,TRBJ1-3,TRBV7-9,TGTGCCAGCAGCTTTGGACAGGCAGACTCTGGAAACACCATATATTTT,CASSFGQADSGNTIYF
TRBD2,-,TRBJ2-5,TRBV5-1,TGCGCCAGCAGCCGGGGACTAGAAGAGACCCAGTACTTC,CASSRGLEETQYF
TRBD1,-,TRBJ1-2,TRBV29-1,TGCAGCGTGGAGGGGGCTGGTGGCTACACCTTC,CSVEGAGGYTF
TRBD1,-,TRBJ2-7,TRBV5-1,TGCGCCAGCAGCTTGGGACAGGGGCTGTACGAGCAGTACTTC,CASSLGQGLYEQYF
-,-,TRBJ2-5,TRBV19,TGTGCCAGTAGTCCTAGGATCCAAGAGACCCAGTACTTC,CASSPRIQETQYF
-,medium-sized,TRBJ2-3,TRBV6-4,TGTGCCAGCAGTGACGGAGACGGGGCAGATACGCAGTATTTT,CASSDGDGADTQYF
TRBD2,-,TRBJ2-5,TRBV6-5,TGTGCCAGCAGTTACTTGACTAGCGGGGGGGAAGAGACCCAGTACTTC,CASSYLTSGGEETQYF
-,-,TRBJ2-7,TRBV7-2,TGTGCCAGCAGCCCCGACACCTACGAGCAGTACTTC,CASSPDTYEQYF
-,-,TRBJ2-5,TRBV13,TGTGCCAGCAGCCCTGGACAGTTCCAGACCCAGTACTTC,CASSPGQFQTQYF
-,-,TRBJ2-7,TRBV6-1,TGTGCCAGCAGTGATCGCCCAATCGAGGTGGGGTACTTC,CASSDRPIEVGYF
-,-,TRBJ2-5,TRBV5-1,TGCGCCAGCAGCCGCACCGGGACATCGAAAGAGACCCAGTACTTC,CASSRTGTSKETQYF
TRBD2,-,TRBJ2-1,TRBV29-1,TGCAGCGTCCACACTAGCGGGCCATACAATGAGCAGTTCTTC,CSVHTSGPYNEQFF
-,-,TRBJ2-6,TRBV16,TGTGCCAGCAGTCAACTTGGGGCCAACGTCCTGACTTTC,CASSQLGANVLTF
TRBD2,-,TRBJ2-7,TRBV7-9,TGTGCCAGCAGCCCGGGAGGGCTGCAGTACTTC,CASSPGGLQYF